These 19 T cell receptor beta chains came from one sample sequenced in a study of regulatory T cells in long-lasting Graves disease. Relying on iRepertoire HTBI primers and Arm-PCR of CDR3 regions, the team built TCR beta libraries. Each CDR3 protein is one row after TCRdb ran MiXCR on the multiplex PCR reads. Of a few hundred thousand distinct CDR3 sequences listed, under 25% are singletons. The time point was: persistent/refractory GD, antithyroid drugs over 5 years with positive TRAb. RNA extracted from PBMCs served as the sequencing template. The source was peripheral blood mononuclear cells (PBMCs), collected when the disease was refractory, from a patient treated with antithyroid drugs. These receptors were obtained from a female donor with Graves disease.

V is TRBV28 and J is TRBJ2-1; no clear D. Per germline, CDR1 MDHEN and CDR2 SYDVKM. V was pared by 2 bases and J by 11 bases, with 16 bases between. CDR3 size: 14 residues. The CDR3 sequence is CASSLIGVSIKQFF. CDR3 DNA: TGTGCCAGCAGTTTAATAGGTGTTTCTATAAAGCAGTTCTTC.

The chain has TRBV19 and TRBJ1-2; 12 bases match TRBD1. The CDR3 consists of 16 residues. J gave up 4 bases and V 5 bases, and 8 bases lay outside the gene matches. Germline V gene data show CDR1 as LNHDA and CDR2 as SQIVND (reference sequence). DNA for the CDR3: TGTGCCAGTAGTGCCCCCGGGACAGGGGGCGTCTATGGCTACACCTTC. Protein: CASSAPGTGGVYGYTF.

The chain couples TRBV20-1 to TRBJ2-2; no reliable D call. There are 17 residues in the CDR3. Trimming pared 0 bases from V and 2 bases from J, leaving 16 bases between. Germline CDR1 reads DFQATT; CDR2 reads SNEGSKA (reference sequence). In nucleotides, the CDR3 is TGCAGTGCTAGAGATACGACGGCAGGAGTAAACACCGGGGAGCTGTTTTTT. This translates into CSARDTTAGVNTGELFF.

This clonotype was seen ten or more times. The chain recombines TRBV6-2 or TRBV6-3 with TRBJ2-2, with no clear D. Germline V lookup: CDR1 MNHEY, CDR2 SVGEGT. The CDR3 has 13 amino acids. V lost 7 bases to trimming and J lost 3 bases, with 9 bases between them. CDR3: CASTMWYTGELFF. The CDR3 nucleotides are TGTGCCAGCACAATGTGGTACACCGGGGAGCTGTTTTTT.

Of note for this clonotype: A read error is possible here, since a much larger clone lies one base away. This chain uses TRBV13 with TRBJ2-7; 11 bases are a match to TRBD1. CDR1 and CDR2 (germline): PRHDT, FYEKMQ (reference sequence). The V gene end was trimmed by 3 bases and the J gene end by 6 bases; junction bases not matched to a gene: 4. The CDR3 has 14 residues. The CDR3 loop reads CASSLGQGVFEQYF. DNA for the CDR3: TGTGCCAGCAGCTTGGGACAGGGGGTTTTCGAGCAGTACTTC.

At least ten counts were recorded for this clonotype. This chain links TRBV11-3 with TRBJ2-7; D is possibly TRBD2 (5 bases). The CDR3 consists of 14 residues. Germline V gene sequence: CDR1 SGHNT, CDR2 YENEEA. Trimming cost V 5 bases and J 3 bases, with 14 bases left between them. The CDR3 loop is CASSTPGIFYEQYF. DNA for the CDR3: TGTGCCAGCAGCACTCCGGGGATCTTCTACGAGCAGTACTTC.

This clonotype turned up a few times. This sequence joins TRBV3-1 and TRBJ2-5, with D uncertain. Germline assignment: CDR1 LGHDT and CDR2 YNNKEL (reference sequence). V dropped 4 bases and J dropped 4 bases, with 28 bases sitting between them. This CDR3 is built from 19 residues. The CDR3 DNA reads TGTGCCAGCAGCCTCTTCGTGGGTTCGAGAGTCACACACCGAGAGACCCAGTACTTC. Protein: CASSLFVGSRVTHRETQYF.

This clonotype appeared a few times. V usage is TRBV7-9 and J usage is TRBJ1-1; D possibly corresponds to TRBD1 (5 bases). Germline V gene lookup returns CDR1 SEHNR and CDR2 FQNEAQ (reference sequence). The CDR3 covers 16 residues. V was trimmed by 5 bases and J by 0 bases, leaving 16 bases between them. The CDR3 sequence is CASSDGAGTVNTEAFF. The CDR3 bases are TGTGCCAGCAGCGACGGGGCCGGGACGGTGAACACTGAAGCTTTCTTT.

V gene TRBV19 combines with J gene TRBJ2-7, with 8 positions matching TRBD2. In germline, CDR1 is LNHDA, CDR2 SQIVND (reference sequence). Unmatched junction bases numbered 8, after V lost 8 bases and J lost 2 bases. This CDR3 region has 14 residues. CDR3 DNA sequence: TGTGCCAGTGCCCCACTAGCGGACGCCTACGAGCAGTACTTC. This encodes CASAPLADAYEQYF.

The chain employs TRBV19 and TRBJ2-2; TRBD2 might be the D (5 bases). V lost 10 bases, J lost 7 bases, and 16 bases lay in between. Germline CDR1 LNHDA, CDR2 SQIVND (reference sequence). The CDR3 spans 13 residues. The CDR3 spells CATRAGTVGELFF. CDR3 nucleotides: TGTGCCACCCGGGCGGGCACGGTCGGGGAGCTGTTTTTT. Based on the CDR3 plus reference TRBV19 and TRBJ2-2, the full variable domain is DGGITQSPKYLFRKEGQNVTLSCEQNLNHDAMYWYRQDPGQGLRLIYYSQIVNDFQKGDIAEGYSVSREKKESFPLTVTSAQKNPTAFYLCATRAGTVGELFFGEGSRLTVL.

J is TRBJ1-1 and V is TRBV12-3 or TRBV12-4, with D unresolved. Trimming cost V 3 bases and J 8 bases, with 10 bases left between them. The CDR3 extends over 12 amino acids. The CDR3 loop reads CASSFALAEAFF. CDR3 sequence (DNA): TGTGCCAGCAGTTTTGCATTAGCCGAAGCTTTCTTT.

This sequence joins TRBV27 and TRBJ2-3; the D gene is possibly TRBD2 (5 bases). From germline, CDR1 is MNHEY and CDR2 SMNVEV (reference sequence). The V end lost 6 bases, the J end lost 2 bases, and 18 bases lay between the germline ends. This CDR3 comprises 16 residues. CDR3 nucleotide sequence: TGTGCCAGCAGGGGAAGAGGGCCACCTATCACAGATACGCAGTATTTT. Protein product: CASRGRGPPITDTQYF.

The table lists this clonotype with a few counts. The chain couples TRBV6-5 to TRBJ2-7; D tentatively reads TRBD1 or TRBD2 (5 bases each). V was clipped by 6 bases and J by 3 bases, with 15 bases between them. Germline-derived CDR1 and CDR2 are MNHEY and SVGAGI. This CDR3 comprises 14 residues. As DNA, the CDR3 is TGTGCCAGCAGGTACGTCCGGGACCGCTACGAGCAGTACTTC. Translated: CASRYVRDRYEQYF.

The CDR3 nucleotides are TGCAGTGCCAGCGGATCGTACCAAGAGACCCAGTACTTC. It specifies CSASGSYQETQYF. The chain is built from TRBV20-1 and TRBJ2-5, with D possibly matching TRBD2 (5 bases). There are 13 residues in the CDR3. V gave up 6 bases and J gave up 0 bases, with 11 bases separating them. Germline-derived CDR1 and CDR2 are DFQATT and SNEGSKA (reference sequence).

In this sample, this clonotype turned up many times. This sequence joins TRBV10-3 and TRBJ2-7; D is possibly TRBD1 (5 bases). The CDR3 consists of 12 residues. The germline V gene has CDR1 ENHRY and CDR2 SYGVKD. V lost 3 bases and J 7 bases, leaving 10 bases between the germline ends. Here the CDR3 reads CAISDPPGEQYF. The CDR3, as DNA: TGTGCCATCAGTGATCCCCCAGGGGAGCAGTACTTC.

This clonotype occurred a few times. The rearrangement links TRBV9 to TRBJ1-5, with 8 bases that match TRBD1. Germline lookup yields CDR1 SGDLS and CDR2 YYNGEE. The CDR3 is 14 residues long. Losses at the gene ends were 3 bases for V and 6 bases for J; bases not matched to a gene: 5. The CDR3 reads CASSADRGFQPQHF. In nucleotides, the CDR3 is TGTGCCAGCAGCGCTGACAGGGGCTTTCAGCCCCAGCATTTT.

Notes on this clonotype: A clone one base away is much larger, so this may be a read error. The J gene is TRBJ1-5, the V gene TRBV7-9; perhaps TRBD1 as D (5 bases). The CDR3 is made up of 13 amino acids. Looked up from germline, CDR1 is SEHNR and CDR2 is FQNEAQ (reference sequence). CDR3 DNA sequence: TGTGTCAGCAGTCGGGGGGGAGGTCAGCCCCAGCATTTT. Protein sequence: CVSSRGGGQPQHF.

The gene calls are TRBV18 and TRBJ1-2; D may be TRBD1 (6 bases). The V gene's germline CDR1 is KGHSH and CDR2 LQKENI. The CDR3 sequence is 17 residues long. Trimming cost V 0 bases and J 0 bases, with 14 bases left between them. The CDR3 sequence is CASSPPETGAANYGYTF. The CDR3 DNA reads TGTGCCAGCTCACCACCGGAGACAGGCGCCGCTAACTATGGCTACACCTTC. Drawing the rest from reference TRBV18 and TRBJ1-2, the complete variable domain is NAGVMQNPRHLVRRRGQEARLRCSPMKGHSHVYWYRQLPEEGLKFMVYLQKENIIDESGMPKERFSAEFPKEGPSILRIQQVVRGDSAAYFCASSPPETGAANYGYTFGSGTRLTVV.

This clonotype was seen many times. The genes are TRBV28 and TRBJ2-7; D remains unclear. The CDR3 totals 13 residues. With 2 bases removed from V and 1 base from J, the gap between germline ends came to 6 bases. Looked up from germline, CDR1 is MDHEN and CDR2 is SYDVKM. The CDR3 DNA reads TGTGCCAGCAGTTTAGTACAGTCCTACGAGCAGTACTTC. The encoded protein is CASSLVQSYEQYF.